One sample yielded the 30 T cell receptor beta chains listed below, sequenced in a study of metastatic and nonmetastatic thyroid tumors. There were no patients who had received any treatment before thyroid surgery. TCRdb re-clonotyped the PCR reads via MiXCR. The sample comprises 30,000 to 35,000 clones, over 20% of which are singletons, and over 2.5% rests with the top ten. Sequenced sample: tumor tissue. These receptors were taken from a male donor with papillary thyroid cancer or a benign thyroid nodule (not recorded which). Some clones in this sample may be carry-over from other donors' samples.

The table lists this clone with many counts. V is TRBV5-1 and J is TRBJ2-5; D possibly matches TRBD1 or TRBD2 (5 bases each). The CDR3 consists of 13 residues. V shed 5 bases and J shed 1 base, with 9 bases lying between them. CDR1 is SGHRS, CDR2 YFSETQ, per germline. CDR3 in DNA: TGCGCCAGCAGGCCAGGGAGCCAAGAGACCCAGTACTTC. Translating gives CASRPGSQETQYF.

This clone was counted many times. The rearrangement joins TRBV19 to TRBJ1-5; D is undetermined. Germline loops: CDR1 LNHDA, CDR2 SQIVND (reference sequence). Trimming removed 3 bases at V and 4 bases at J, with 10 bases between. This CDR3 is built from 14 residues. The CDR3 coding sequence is TGTGCCAGTAGTATTCAAGGCATAAATCAGCCCCAGCATTTT. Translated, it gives CASSIQGINQPQHF.

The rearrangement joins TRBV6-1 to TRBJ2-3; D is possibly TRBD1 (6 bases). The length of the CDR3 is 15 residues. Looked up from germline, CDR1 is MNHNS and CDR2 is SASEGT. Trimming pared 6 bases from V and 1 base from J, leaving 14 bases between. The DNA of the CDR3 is TGTGCCAGCAGGTTAACAGGGTTTGGCACAGATACGCAGTATTTT. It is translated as CASRLTGFGTDTQYF.

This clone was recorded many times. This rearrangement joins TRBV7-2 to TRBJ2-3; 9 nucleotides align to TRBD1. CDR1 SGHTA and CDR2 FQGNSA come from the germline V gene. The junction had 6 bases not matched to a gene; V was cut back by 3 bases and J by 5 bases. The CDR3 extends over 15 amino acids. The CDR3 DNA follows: TGTGCCAGCAGCTTTAGGACAGGGGAACAAGATACGCAGTATTTT. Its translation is CASSFRTGEQDTQYF.

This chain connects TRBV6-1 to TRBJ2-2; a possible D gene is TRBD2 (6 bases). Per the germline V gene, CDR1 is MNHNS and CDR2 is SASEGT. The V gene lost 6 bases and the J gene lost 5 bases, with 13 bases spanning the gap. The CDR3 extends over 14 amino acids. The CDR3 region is CASRMEGETGELFF. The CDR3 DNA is TGTGCCAGCAGGATGGAGGGAGAAACCGGGGAGCTGTTTTTT.

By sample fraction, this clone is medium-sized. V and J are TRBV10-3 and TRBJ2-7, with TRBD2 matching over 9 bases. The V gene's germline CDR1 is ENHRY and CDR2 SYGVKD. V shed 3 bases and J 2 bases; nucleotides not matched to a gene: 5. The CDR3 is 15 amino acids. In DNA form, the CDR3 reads TGTGCCATCAGTGAAAGGCGGGAGGGCCCCTACGAGCAGTACTTC. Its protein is CAISERREGPYEQYF.

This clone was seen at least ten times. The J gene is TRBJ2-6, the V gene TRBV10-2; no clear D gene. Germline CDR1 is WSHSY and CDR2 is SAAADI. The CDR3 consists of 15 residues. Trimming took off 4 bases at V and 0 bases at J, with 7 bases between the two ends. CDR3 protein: CASSAGTSGANVLTF. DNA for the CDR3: TGCGCCAGCAGTGCGGGTACCTCTGGGGCCAACGTCCTGACTTTC.

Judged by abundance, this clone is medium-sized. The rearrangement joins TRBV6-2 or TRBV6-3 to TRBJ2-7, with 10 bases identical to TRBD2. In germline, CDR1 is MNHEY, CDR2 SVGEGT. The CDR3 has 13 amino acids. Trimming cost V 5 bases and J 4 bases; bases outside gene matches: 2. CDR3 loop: CASSRAGGYEQYF. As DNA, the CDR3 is TGTGCCAGCAGTCGAGCGGGAGGGTACGAGCAGTACTTC.

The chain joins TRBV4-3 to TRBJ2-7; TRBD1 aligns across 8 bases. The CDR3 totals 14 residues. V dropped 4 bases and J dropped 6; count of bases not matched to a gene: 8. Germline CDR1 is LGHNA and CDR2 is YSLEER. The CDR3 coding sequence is TGCGCCAGCAGCCCCGGACAGGGTCCGGGCGAGCAGTACTTC. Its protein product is CASSPGQGPGEQYF.

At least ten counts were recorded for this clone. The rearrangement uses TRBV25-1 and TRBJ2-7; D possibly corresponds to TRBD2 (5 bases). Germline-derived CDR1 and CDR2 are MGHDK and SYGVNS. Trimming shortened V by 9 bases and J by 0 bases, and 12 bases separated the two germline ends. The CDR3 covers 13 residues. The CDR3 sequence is CASESGYSYEQYF. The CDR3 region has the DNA TGTGCCAGTGAAAGCGGTTACTCCTACGAGCAGTACTTC.

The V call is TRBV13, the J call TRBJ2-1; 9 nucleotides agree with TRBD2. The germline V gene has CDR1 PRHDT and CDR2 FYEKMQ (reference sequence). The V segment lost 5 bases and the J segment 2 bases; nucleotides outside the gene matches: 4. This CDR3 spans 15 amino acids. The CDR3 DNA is TGTGCCAGCAGCCGGGCGGGGGGGACCTACAATGAGCAGTTCTTC. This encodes CASSRAGGTYNEQFF.

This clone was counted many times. CDR3 sequence: CASSGNTDTQYF. The CDR3 DNA follows: TGTGCCAGCAGTGGGAATACAGATACGCAGTATTTT. V usage is TRBV11-3 and J usage is TRBJ2-3; D is undetermined. The V gene's germline CDR1 is SGHNT and CDR2 YENEEA. V was clipped by 6 bases and J by 3 bases, with 7 bases between them. The CDR3 is 12 residues long.

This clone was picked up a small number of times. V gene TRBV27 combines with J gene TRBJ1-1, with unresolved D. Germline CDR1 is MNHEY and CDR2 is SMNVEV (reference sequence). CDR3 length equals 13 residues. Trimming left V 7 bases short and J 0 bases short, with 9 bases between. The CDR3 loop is CASKKTMNTEAFF. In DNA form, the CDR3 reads TGTGCCAGCAAGAAAACCATGAACACTGAAGCTTTCTTT.

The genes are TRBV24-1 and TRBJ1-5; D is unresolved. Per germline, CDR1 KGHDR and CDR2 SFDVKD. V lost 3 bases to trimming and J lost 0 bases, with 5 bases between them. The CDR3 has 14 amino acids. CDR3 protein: CATSDGDSNQPQHF. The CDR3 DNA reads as TGTGCCACCAGTGATGGGGATAGCAATCAGCCCCAGCATTTT.

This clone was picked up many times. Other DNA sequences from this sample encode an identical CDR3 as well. The CDR3 region has the DNA TGTGCCAGCAGCTTGTTGGGGACTACCGGGGAGCTGTTTTTT. It specifies CASSLLGTTGELFF. This chain connects TRBV7-2 to TRBJ2-2, with D maybe TRBD2 (6 bases). Germline V CDR1 and CDR2: SGHTA, FQGNSA. This CDR3 region has 14 residues. V lost 3 bases and J lost 5, with 10 bases in between.

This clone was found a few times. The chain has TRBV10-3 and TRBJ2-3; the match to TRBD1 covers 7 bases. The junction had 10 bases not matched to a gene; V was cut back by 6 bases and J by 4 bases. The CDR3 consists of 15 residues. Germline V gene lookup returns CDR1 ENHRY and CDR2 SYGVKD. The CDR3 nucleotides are TGTGCCATCAGACACCTGGACAGGAAGCCAGATACGCAGTATTTT. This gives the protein CAIRHLDRKPDTQYF.

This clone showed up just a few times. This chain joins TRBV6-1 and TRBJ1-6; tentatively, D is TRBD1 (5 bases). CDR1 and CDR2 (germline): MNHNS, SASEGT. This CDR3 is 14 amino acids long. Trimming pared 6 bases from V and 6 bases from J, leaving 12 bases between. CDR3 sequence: CASRERGGNSPLHF. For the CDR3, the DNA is TGTGCCAGCAGGGAAAGGGGCGGTAATTCACCCCTCCACTTT.

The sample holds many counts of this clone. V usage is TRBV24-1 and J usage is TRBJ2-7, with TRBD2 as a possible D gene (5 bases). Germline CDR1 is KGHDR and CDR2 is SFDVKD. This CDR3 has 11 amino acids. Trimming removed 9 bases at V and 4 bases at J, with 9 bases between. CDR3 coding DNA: TGTGCCACCGGAGGACGGTACGAGCAGTACTTC. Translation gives CATGGRYEQYF.

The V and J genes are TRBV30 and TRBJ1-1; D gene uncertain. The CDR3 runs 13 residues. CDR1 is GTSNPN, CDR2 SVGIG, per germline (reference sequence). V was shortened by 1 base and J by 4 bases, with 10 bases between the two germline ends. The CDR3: CAWSETWVTEAFF. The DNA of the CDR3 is TGTGCCTGGAGTGAGACATGGGTCACTGAAGCTTTCTTT.

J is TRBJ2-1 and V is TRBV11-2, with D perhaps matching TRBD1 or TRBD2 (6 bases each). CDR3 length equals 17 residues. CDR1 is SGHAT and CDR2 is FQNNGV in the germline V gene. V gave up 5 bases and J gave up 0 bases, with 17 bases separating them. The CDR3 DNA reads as TGTGCCAGCAGCCGGAAGGAGGGGGGCGACTCCTACAATGAGCAGTTCTTC. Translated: CASSRKEGGDSYNEQFF.

The chain's CDR3 is CASSYEGGSSYGYTF. The CDR3 bases are TGCGCCAGCAGCTACGAGGGGGGTTCGTCCTATGGCTACACCTTC. The rearrangement links TRBV5-1 to TRBJ1-2, with D possibly being TRBD1 (6 bases). Trimming removed 3 bases at V and 4 bases at J, with 16 bases between. The CDR3 is 15 amino acids. CDR1 is SGHRS and CDR2 is YFSETQ in the germline V gene.

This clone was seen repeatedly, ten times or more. CDR3 DNA sequence: TGTGCCAGTAGTATCCTTGCGGGAGGGGTCCATGAGCAGTTCTTC. Protein sequence: CASSILAGGVHEQFF. The gene calls are TRBV19 and TRBJ2-1; TRBD2 matches 9 bases. Germline V gene sequence: CDR1 LNHDA, CDR2 SQIVND (reference sequence). This CDR3 is built from 15 residues. V lost 3 bases, J lost 8 bases, and 8 bases stayed unmatched.

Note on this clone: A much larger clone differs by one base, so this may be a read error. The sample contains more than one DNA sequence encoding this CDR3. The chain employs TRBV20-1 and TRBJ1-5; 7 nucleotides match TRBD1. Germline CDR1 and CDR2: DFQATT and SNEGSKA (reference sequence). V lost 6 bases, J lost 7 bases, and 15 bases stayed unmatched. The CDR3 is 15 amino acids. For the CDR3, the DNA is TGCAGTGCGGCAGGGGGAAGAGGTATCGGACAGCCCCAGCATTTT. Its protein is CSAAGGRGIGQPQHF.

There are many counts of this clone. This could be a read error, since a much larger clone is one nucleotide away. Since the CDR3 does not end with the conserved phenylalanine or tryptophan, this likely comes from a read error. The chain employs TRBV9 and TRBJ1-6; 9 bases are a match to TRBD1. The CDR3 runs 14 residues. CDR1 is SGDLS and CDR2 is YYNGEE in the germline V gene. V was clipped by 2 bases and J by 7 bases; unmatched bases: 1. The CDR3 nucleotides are TGTGCCAGCAGCGTGGGGACAGGGAATTCACCCCTCCACCTT. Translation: CASSVGTGNSPLHL.

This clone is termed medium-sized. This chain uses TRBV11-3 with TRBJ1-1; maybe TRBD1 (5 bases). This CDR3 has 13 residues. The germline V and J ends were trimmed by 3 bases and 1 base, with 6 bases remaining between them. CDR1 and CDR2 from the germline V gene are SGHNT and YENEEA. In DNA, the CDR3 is TGTGCCAGCAGCTTTGGGGGGAACACTGAAGCTTTCTTT. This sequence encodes CASSFGGNTEAFF.

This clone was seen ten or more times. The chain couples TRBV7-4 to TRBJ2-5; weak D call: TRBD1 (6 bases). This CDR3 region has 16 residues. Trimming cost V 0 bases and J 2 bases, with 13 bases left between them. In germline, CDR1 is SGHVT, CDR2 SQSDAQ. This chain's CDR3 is CASSLAYREGQETQYF. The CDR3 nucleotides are TGTGCCAGCAGCTTAGCGTACAGGGAAGGTCAAGAGACCCAGTACTTC. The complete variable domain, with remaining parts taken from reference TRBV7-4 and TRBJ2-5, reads GAGVSQSPRYKVAKRGRDVALRCDSISGHVTLYWYRQTLGQGSEVLTYSQSDAQRDKSGRPSGRFSAERPERSVSTLKIQRTEQGDSAVYLCASSLAYREGQETQYFGPGTRLLVL.

The DNA for the CDR3 is TGTGCCAGCAGCTCGACAGGTTACACTGAAGCTTTCTTT. It translates to CASSSTGYTEAFF. The chain employs TRBV11-2 and TRBJ1-1; D is possibly TRBD1 (6 bases). CDR1 SGHAT and CDR2 FQNNGV come from the germline V gene. Deletions cut 4 bases from V and 3 bases from J, with 9 bases between. This CDR3 is 13 amino acids long.

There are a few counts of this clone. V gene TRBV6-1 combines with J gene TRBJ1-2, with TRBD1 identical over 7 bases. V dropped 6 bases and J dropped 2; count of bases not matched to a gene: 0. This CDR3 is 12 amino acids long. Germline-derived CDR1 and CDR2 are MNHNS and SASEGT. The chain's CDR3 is CASRDRNYGYTF. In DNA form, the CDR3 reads TGTGCCAGCAGGGACAGGAACTATGGCTACACCTTC.

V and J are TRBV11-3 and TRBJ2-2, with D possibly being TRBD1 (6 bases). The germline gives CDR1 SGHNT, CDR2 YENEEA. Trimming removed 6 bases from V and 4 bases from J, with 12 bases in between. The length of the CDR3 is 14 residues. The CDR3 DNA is TGTGCCAGCAGAAAAGGGGGTAGCACCGGGGAGCTGTTTTTT. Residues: CASRKGGSTGELFF.

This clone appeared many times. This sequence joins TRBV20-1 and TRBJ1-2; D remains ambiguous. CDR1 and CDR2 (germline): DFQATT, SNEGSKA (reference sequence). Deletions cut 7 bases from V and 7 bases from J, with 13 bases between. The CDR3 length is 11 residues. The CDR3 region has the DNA TGCAGTGTGGTTGAAGGGTTTGGCTACACCTTC. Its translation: CSVVEGFGYTF.